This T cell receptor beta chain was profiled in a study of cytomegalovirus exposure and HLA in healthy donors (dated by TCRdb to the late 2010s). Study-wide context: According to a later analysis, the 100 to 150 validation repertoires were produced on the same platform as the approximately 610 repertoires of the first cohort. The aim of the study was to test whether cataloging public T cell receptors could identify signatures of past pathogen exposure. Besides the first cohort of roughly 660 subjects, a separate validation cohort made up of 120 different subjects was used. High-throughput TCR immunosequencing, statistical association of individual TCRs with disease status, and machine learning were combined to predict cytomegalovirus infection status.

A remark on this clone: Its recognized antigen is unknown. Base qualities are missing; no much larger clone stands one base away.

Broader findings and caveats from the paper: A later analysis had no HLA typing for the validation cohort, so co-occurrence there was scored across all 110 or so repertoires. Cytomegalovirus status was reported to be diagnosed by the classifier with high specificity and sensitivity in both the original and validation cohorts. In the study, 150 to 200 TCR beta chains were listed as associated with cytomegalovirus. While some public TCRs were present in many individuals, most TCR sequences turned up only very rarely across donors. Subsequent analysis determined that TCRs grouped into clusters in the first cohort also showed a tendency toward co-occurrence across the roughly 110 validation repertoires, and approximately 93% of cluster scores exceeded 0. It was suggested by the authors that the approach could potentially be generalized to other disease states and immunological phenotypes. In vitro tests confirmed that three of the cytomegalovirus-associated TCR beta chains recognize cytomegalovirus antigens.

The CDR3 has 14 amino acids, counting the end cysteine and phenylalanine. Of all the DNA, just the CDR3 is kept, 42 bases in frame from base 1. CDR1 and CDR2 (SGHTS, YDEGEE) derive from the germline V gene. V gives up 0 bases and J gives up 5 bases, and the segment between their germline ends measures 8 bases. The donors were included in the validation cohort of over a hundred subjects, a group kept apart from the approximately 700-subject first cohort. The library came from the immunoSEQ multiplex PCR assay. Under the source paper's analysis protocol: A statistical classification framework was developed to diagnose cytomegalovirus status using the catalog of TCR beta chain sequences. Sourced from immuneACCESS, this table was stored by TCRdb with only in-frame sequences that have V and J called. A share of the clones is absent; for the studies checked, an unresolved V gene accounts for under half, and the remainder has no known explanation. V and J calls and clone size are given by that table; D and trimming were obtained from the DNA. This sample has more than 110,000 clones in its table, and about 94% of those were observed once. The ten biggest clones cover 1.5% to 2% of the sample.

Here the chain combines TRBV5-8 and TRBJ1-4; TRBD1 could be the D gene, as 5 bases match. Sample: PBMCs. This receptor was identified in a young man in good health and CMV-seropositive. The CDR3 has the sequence CASSLEGKNEKLFF. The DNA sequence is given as TGTGCCAGCAGCTTGGAGGGGAAGAATGAAAAACTGTTTTTT.